This T cell receptor beta chain was recorded in a study of shared clonotypes between healthy human individuals. Broader study findings: Across a handful of donors, naive CD4 shared around 5%, naive CD8 3.5% to 4%, memory CD4 roughly 2.4%, memory CD8 around 0.42%. Relative to memory subsets, naive subsets generally showed larger estimated richness.

Naive CD8 cells comprised CD45RO-negative, CCR7-positively selected cells, excluding terminally differentiated effector memory CD45RA+ cells. V was cut by 0 bases and J by 6 bases, with 6 bases left in between. The CDR3 is 13 amino acids. Germline assignment: CDR1 SGHVS and CDR2 FNYEAQ. Authors' data handling: Filtering differed since immunoSEQ provided only junctions, with no quality scores. Clones were read by immunoSEQ multiplex PCR, and TCRdb kept only the in-frame ones, dropping some. V and J calls and clone size are given by that table; D and trimming were obtained from the DNA. The sample holds about 2 million clones; about 95% are singletons and the top ten take roughly 1.1%. Notes on this clone: Its matching antigen is unknown.

Material: naive CD8+ T cells sorted from blood. The J gene is TRBJ2-1, the V gene TRBV7-6; no clear D. This TCR came from a man aged 18 to 35 in good health. This CDR3 reads CASSLAFTNEQFF. Written as DNA, the CDR3 is TGTGCCAGCAGCTTAGCGTTTACCAATGAGCAGTTCTTC.